The T cell receptor beta chain described here comes from a study of molecular identifiers for immune sequencing clone quantification. Study results and limitations: Clones carrying above 20 RNA copies accounted for over 99% of effector molecules, under 1% in naive cells. Highly expanded clone sizes could end up underestimated if a barcode were shared by identical TCR molecules.

It was with previously described methods and listed TCR primers that bulk TCR libraries were made. One entry per CDR3 protein results from TCRdb running MiXCR on the PCR reads. In the table there are about 640,000 distinct CDR3 sequences, 15% to 20% of which are singletons. The CDR3 is 17 residues long. CDR1 and CDR2 (germline): SEHNR, FQNEAQ (reference sequence). Unmatched junction bases numbered 7, after V lost 5 bases and J lost 0 bases. To note about this clonotype: The antigen remains unidentified. This may come from a read error, since a much larger clone is one base off.

It was from roughly 21,000 to 960,000 sorted cells, with 10%, 30% or 50% RNA, that naive CD8 libraries came. The chain combines TRBV7-9 with TRBJ2-6, with 7 bases aligning to TRBD1. Material for sequencing was naive CD8+ T cells from blood, with Jurkat cell RNA spiked in. Sample subset: FACS-sorted CD8+CD4-CCR7+CD45RA+ naive T cells. The sequence derives from a human donor in good health. Some libraries in this study had Jurkat cell RNA spiked in. CDR3 nucleotides: TGTGCCAGCAGCGGGACAGACACATTCTCTGGGGCCAACGTCCTGACTTTC. Translation: CASSGTDTFSGANVLTF.